A selection of T cell receptor beta chains follows, all from one sample in a study of CD8+ T cells in alopecia areata. Sequenced by immunoSEQ multiplex PCR; TCRdb stores in-frame clones only, minus some. The sample holds around 150,000 clones, approximately 65% seen once. The sequenced sample consisted of CD8+ T cells sorted from blood. The receptors were gathered from a human donor in good health. Each CDR3 is given with its conserved first and last residue. A D gene is named only where the DNA matches it firmly. Clone size is stated in some rows and not others, as once, few, many or a class when expanded.

size | D | J | V | CDR3 | DNA
. | . | TRBJ1-2 | TRBV29-1 | CSVETRGPGYTF | TGCAGCGTTGAAACCAGGGGCCCTGGCTACACCTTC
. | . | TRBJ2-7 | TRBV2 | CASSVGYEQYF | TGTGCCAGCAGTGTCGGGTACGAGCAGTACTTC
. | TRBD2 | TRBJ2-2 | TRBV7-9 | CASSTLGGSAGELFF | TGTGCCAGCAGCACCTTGGGAGGGTCCGCCGGGGAGCTGTTTTTT
. | . | TRBJ2-7 | TRBV27 | CASSLLQGPYEQYF | TGTGCCAGCAGTTTACTTCAGGGGCCCTACGAGCAGTACTTC
. | . | TRBJ1-3 | TRBV7-9 | CASSLGRGNTIYF | TGTGCCAGCAGCTTAGGACGCGGAAACACCATATATTTT
. | . | TRBJ2-3 | TRBV28 | CASSSRDITDTQYF | TGTGCCAGCAGTTCCCGGGACATCACAGATACGCAGTATTTT
many | TRBD2 | TRBJ2-7 | TRBV27 | CATSSGRAYEQYF | TGTGCCACCTCTAGCGGGAGGGCCTACGAGCAGTACTTC
. | . | TRBJ2-5 | TRBV4-1 | CASSLIQEEETQYF | TGCGCCAGCAGCCTAATACAGGAAGAAGAGACCCAGTACTTC
. | . | TRBJ2-7 | TRBV29-1 | CSVRVGGEQYF | TGCAGCGTTCGGGTTGGAGGTGAGCAGTACTTC
few | TRBD1 | TRBJ2-7 | TRBV7-6 | CASSLNIRGQGAYEQYF | TGTGCCAGCAGCTTAAACATTCGGGGGCAGGGGGCGTACGAGCAGTACTTC